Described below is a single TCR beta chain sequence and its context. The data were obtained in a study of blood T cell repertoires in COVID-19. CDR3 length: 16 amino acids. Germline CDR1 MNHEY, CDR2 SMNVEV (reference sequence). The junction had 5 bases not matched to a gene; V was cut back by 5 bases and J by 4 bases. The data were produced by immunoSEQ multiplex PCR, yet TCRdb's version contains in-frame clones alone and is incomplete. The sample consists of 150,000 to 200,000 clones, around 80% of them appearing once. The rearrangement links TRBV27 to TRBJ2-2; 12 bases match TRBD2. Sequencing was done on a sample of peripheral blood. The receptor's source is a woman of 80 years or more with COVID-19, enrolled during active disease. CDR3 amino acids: CASSPLAGGGTGELFF. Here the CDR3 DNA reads TGTGCCAGCAGTCCACTAGCGGGAGGCGGCACCGGGGAGCTGTTTTTT.